This T cell receptor (beta chain) was documented in a study of cytomegalovirus exposure and HLA in healthy donors. Whole-study context: Most genotyped donors, 81% of about 400, had Caucasian-associated genetic ancestry. Study-level results: According to the study, 150 to 200 TCR beta chains were cytomegalovirus-associated. In an earlier analysis, most TCR beta V segments were productive about 87% or about 30% of the time.

Researchers ran the PCR with 60 Vbeta and 13 Jbeta primers. Sequencing was performed with immunoSEQ multiplex PCR; in TCRdb, only in-frame clones are kept and a portion is missing. This table lists 95,000 to 150,000 clones. To note about this clone: Its antigen is unidentified.

This CDR3 is 19 amino acids long. With 4 bases clipped from V and 0 bases from J, the junction kept 10 bases outside the gene matches. Germline assignment: CDR1 SGHTA and CDR2 FQGNSA. The origin of this receptor is a man aged 18 to 30 in good health and CMV-seronegative. This sequence joins TRBV7-2 and TRBJ2-2; 11 bases match TRBD2. Sequencing used PBMCs. The CDR3 nucleotides are TGTGCCAGCAGCTCCCGGTTGACTAGCGGGATAACGAACACCGGGGAGCTGTTTTTT. Translated, it gives CASSSRLTSGITNTGELFF.